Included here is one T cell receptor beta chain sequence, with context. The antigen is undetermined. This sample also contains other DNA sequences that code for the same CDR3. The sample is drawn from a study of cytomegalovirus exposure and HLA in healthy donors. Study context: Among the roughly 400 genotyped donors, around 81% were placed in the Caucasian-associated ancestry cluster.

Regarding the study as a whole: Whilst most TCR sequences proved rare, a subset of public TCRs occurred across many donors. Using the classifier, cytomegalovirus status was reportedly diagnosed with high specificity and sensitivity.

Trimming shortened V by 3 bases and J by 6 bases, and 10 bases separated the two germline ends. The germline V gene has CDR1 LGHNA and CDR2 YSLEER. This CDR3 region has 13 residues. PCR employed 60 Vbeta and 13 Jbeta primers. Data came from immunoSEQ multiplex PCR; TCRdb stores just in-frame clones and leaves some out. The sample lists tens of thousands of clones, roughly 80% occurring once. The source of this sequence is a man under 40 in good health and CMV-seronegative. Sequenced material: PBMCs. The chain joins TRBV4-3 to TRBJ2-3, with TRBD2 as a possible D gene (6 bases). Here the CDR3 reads CASSQGAGDTQYF. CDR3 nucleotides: TGCGCCAGCAGCCAGGGCGCGGGGGATACGCAGTATTTT.